The TCR beta chain under discussion was sequenced for a study of shared clonotypes between healthy human individuals. Study-level results: Depth was large, yet rarefaction showed that sorted-subset sequencing was incomplete. Naive subsets tended to show greater estimated richness than memory subsets. An effect of sequencing depth on clonotype sharing among donors was expected.

The V end lost 3 bases, the J end lost 2 bases, and 11 bases lay between the germline ends. Germline CDR1 reads ENHRY; CDR2 reads SYGVKD. The CDR3 spans 14 residues. Clones were sequenced by immunoSEQ multiplex PCR, and TCRdb holds only the in-frame ones, with some missing. The sample holds around 320,000 clones, about nine tenths seen once. On this clone: The antigen remains undetermined.

The source is a man aged 18 to 29 in good health. The rearrangement links TRBV10-3 to TRBJ2-7; D uncertain. Material: memory CD8+ T cells sorted from blood. The subset: CD45RO+ cells pooled with CCR7-negative TemRA cells. The DNA for the CDR3 is TGTGCCATCAGTGATAGGAACTCACCCTACGAGCAGTACTTC. Encoded protein: CAISDRNSPYEQYF.